This TCR beta chain was captured in a study of cytomegalovirus exposure and HLA in healthy donors. Study-wide findings and caveats: Productive rates of about 87% or about 30% were seen for most TCR beta V segments in an earlier analysis. Information on immune exposure was restricted to one variable (CMV serostatus). The authors later found HLA-associated TCR beta chains more clonally expanded than equally common others. The authors excluded some V segments, including TRBV6-2 and TRBV6-3, as indistinguishable.

In germline, CDR1 is MNHEY, CDR2 SVGAGI. V shed 2 bases, J shed 7 bases, and the junction held 8 bases outside the gene matches. CDR3 length equals 16 residues. The PCR made use of 60 Vbeta and 13 Jbeta primers. Assay: immunoSEQ multiplex PCR; the TCRdb copy retains only in-frame clones and omits some. There are roughly 170,000 clones in the sample; approximately 78% occur only once, and 0.75% to 0.9% lies in the top ten. Points on this clone: Its target is not known.

This TCR was recovered from a woman aged 18-29 years in good health and CMV-seronegative. V gene TRBV6-5 combines with J gene TRBJ2-7; 13 nucleotides match TRBD2. What was sequenced was PBMCs. The CDR3 bases are TGTGCCAGCAGTTACCCCGGGACTAGCGGGACGTGGGAGCAGTACTTC. It is translated as CASSYPGTSGTWEQYF.